These 6 T cell receptor beta chains were sequenced from one sample in a study of blood T cell repertoires in COVID-19. TCRdb's table, derived via immunoSEQ multiplex PCR, lists solely in-frame clones and lacks some. This table holds under 450,000 clones, about 86% found once. The sequenced sample was peripheral blood. These receptor sequences come from a woman in her sixties with COVID-19, enrolled during active disease.

The chain couples TRBV12-3 or TRBV12-4 to TRBJ2-1, with 7 bases matching TRBD1. V was clipped by 1 base and J by 8 bases; unmatched bases: 2. The CDR3 extends over 13 amino acids. For the CDR3, the DNA is TGTGCCAGCAGTTTAGATACAGGGGATGAGCAGTTCTTC. Translation gives CASSLDTGDEQFF.

In its sample, this clone was seen once. This chain uses TRBV7-8 with TRBJ2-5; TRBD2 agrees at 8 bases. Germline V lookup: CDR1 SGHVS, CDR2 FQNEAQ. Unmatched junction bases numbered 2, after V lost 1 base and J lost 1 base. This CDR3 comprises 15 residues. The CDR3 DNA sequence: TGTGCCAGCAGCTTAGGTACTAGCGGCCAAGAGACCCAGTACTTC. Translation gives CASSLGTSGQETQYF.

V is TRBV19 and J is TRBJ2-7, with a possible D match to TRBD2 (5 bases). From germline, CDR1 is LNHDA and CDR2 SQIVND (reference sequence). The V end lost 6 bases, the J end lost 0 bases, and 15 bases lay between the germline ends. This CDR3 is 15 amino acids long. The CDR3 loop is CASRDERAHSYEQYF. CDR3 sequence (DNA): TGTGCCAGTAGGGACGAGAGGGCTCACTCCTACGAGCAGTACTTC.

The CDR3 nucleotides are TGCGCCAGCAGCCAAGATCGTGGGGGGGGAGGCTATGGCTACACCTTC. It is translated as CASSQDRGGGGYGYTF. The rearrangement joins TRBV4-3 to TRBJ1-2, with a possible D match to TRBD1 (5 bases). CDR1 LGHNA and CDR2 YSLEER come from the germline V gene. This CDR3 comprises 16 residues. V was clipped by 0 bases and J by 4 bases, with 15 bases between them.

V and J are TRBV12-5 and TRBJ2-1, with D perhaps TRBD2 (6 bases). Trimming stripped 4 bases from V and 2 bases from J, with 9 bases between. The germline gives CDR1 LGHNT, CDR2 FRNRAP. The CDR3 spans 14 residues. In DNA form, the CDR3 reads TGTGCTAGTGGTTCGGGGGACGCCTACAATGAGCAGTTCTTC. This gives the protein CASGSGDAYNEQFF.

The V and J genes are TRBV2 and TRBJ2-7; D is possibly TRBD2 (5 bases). Germline V CDR1 and CDR2: SNHLY, FYNNEI. Between the trimmed V and J ends, which lost 2 bases and 5 bases, there was a span of 10 bases. This CDR3 has 13 amino acids. Here the CDR3 DNA reads TGTGCCAGCAGTGAAAGGCCCGGGAACGAGCAGTACTTC. Translation: CASSERPGNEQYF.